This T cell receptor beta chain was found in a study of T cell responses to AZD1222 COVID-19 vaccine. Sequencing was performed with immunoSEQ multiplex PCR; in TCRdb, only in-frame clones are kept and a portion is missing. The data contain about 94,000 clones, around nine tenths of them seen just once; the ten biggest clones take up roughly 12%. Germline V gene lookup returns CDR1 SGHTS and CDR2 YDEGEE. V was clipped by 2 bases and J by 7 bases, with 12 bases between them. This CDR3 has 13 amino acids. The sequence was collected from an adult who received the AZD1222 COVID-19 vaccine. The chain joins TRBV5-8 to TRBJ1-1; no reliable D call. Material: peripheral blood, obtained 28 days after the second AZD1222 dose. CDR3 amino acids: CASSFRGTSEAFF. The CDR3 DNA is TGTGCCAGCAGCTTCAGAGGCACCAGTGAAGCTTTCTTT.